The TCR beta chain under discussion was sequenced for a study of blood T cell repertoires in COVID-19. As for the study in general: Acute and convalescent COVID-19 samples came from the United States, Italy and Spain. T cells, B-cell-depleted T cells, or PBMCs provided the cDNA or gDNA that served as material.

Individuals drawn from approximately 22 US areas were about 18 to 100 years old. Membership in each cohort depended on participant-reported clinical history. The length of the CDR3 is 11 residues. Germline V CDR1 and CDR2: MDHEN, SYDVKM. V dropped 8 bases and J dropped 11 bases, with 15 bases sitting between them. The method was immunoSEQ multiplex PCR; TCRdb's version includes in-frame clones alone and lacks a portion of them. The sample lists approximately 300,000 clones, 92% occurring once. The TCR comes from a woman aged 25 to 45 who had recovered from COVID-19. The sample consisted of PBMCs or T cells enriched from blood (not recorded which). V is TRBV28 and J is TRBJ1-1; D might be TRBD1 (5 bases). Written as DNA, the CDR3 is TGTGCCAGCGGGACTGGAAATGGGGCTTTCTTT. Protein sequence: CASGTGNGAFF.